This TCR beta chain was obtained from a study of blood T cell repertoires in COVID-19. The method was immunoSEQ multiplex PCR; TCRdb's version includes in-frame clones alone and lacks a portion of them. In the table there are tens of thousands of clones, about four fifths of which are singletons. This clone was recorded once. Per germline, CDR1 SGHRS and CDR2 YFSETQ. The CDR3 contains 13 residues. The V end was cut by 4 bases, the J end by 0 bases, with 7 bases between. The sequence came from a man of 80 years or more with active or convalescent COVID-19. Sequenced sample: peripheral blood. The rearrangement links TRBV5-1 to TRBJ1-1; unclear D gene. This chain's CDR3 is CASSAEVNTEAFF. The CDR3 bases are TGCGCCAGCAGCGCGGAAGTGAACACTGAAGCTTTCTTT.